This T cell receptor beta chain appears in the sequencing data of a study of T cells in Graves' hyperthyroidism and ophthalmopathy. This clonotype was counted once. Trimming removed 8 bases from V and 8 bases from J; junction bases left unmatched: 9. The length of the CDR3 is 13 residues. The TCR beta CDR3 regions underwent amplification using RNA transcripts as the source. First-round RT-PCR with HTBI primers amplified the TCR CDR3 region. Each CDR3 protein gets one entry after TCRdb re-called the multiplex PCR reads with MiXCR. Of under 750,000 distinct CDR3 sequences in the sample, about 17% were seen once. This sample holds PBMCs from roughly 10 ml fresh peripheral blood.

The TCR comes from a woman between 45 and 60 years old with Graves' hyperthyroidism that later progressed to Graves' ophthalmopathy. The chain joins TRBV12-3 or TRBV12-4 to TRBJ2-7, with TRBD2 matching 10 bases. The sequenced material came from blood. The CDR3 loop reads CASRSGGPNKQYF. The DNA of the CDR3 is TGTGCCAGCCGTAGCGGGGGGCCCAACAAGCAGTACTTC.